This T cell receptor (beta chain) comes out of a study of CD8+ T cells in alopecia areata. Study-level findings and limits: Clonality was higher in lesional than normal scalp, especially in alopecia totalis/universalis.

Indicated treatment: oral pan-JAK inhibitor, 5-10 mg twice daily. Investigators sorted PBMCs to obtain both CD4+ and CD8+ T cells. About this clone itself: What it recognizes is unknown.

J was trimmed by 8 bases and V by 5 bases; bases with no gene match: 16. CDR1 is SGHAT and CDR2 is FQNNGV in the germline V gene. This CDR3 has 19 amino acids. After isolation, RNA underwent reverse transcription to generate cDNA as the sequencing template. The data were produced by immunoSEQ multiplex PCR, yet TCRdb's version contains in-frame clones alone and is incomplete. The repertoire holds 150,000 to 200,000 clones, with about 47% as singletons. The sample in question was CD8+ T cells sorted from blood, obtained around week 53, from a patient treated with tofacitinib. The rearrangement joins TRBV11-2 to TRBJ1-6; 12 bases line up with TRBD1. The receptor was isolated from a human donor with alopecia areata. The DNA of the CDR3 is TGTGCCAGCAGCCTAATGCCGGGACAGGGGGCAGGGAGAGATTCACCCCTCCACTTT. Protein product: CASSLMPGQGAGRDSPLHF.